The present T cell receptor (beta chain) was sequenced within a study of regulatory T cells in long-lasting Graves disease. This clonotype was seen more than once but under ten times. CDR3 regions were amplified by Arm-PCR using iRepertoire HTBI primers to build TCR beta libraries. TCRdb ran MiXCR on the multiplex PCR reads and lists one entry per CDR3 protein. The sample holds some 490,000 distinct CDR3 sequences; around 11% are singletons and the top ten take around 10%. Noted time point: newly diagnosed GD, antithyroid drugs for less than 3 months. Making the TCR library involved RNA that had been extracted from PBMCs. The same sample was also used in a study of T cells in Graves' hyperthyroidism and ophthalmopathy. That report notes: The majority of expanded thyroid clonotypes above 0.001 also appeared in blood.

Specimen: peripheral blood mononuclear cells (PBMCs), collected at new diagnosis, from a patient treated with antithyroid drugs. The clonotype originates from a woman younger than 45 with Graves disease.

The CDR3 spells CASSLSDSLYSNQPQHF. CDR3 DNA: TGTGCCAGCAGCTTATCCGACAGCCTCTATAGCAATCAGCCCCAGCATTTT. The chain has TRBV7-9 and TRBJ1-5, with D maybe TRBD1 (5 bases). With 2 bases removed from V and 0 bases from J, the gap between germline ends came to 14 bases. CDR3 size: 17 residues. Germline CDR1 is SEHNR and CDR2 is FQNEAQ (reference sequence).